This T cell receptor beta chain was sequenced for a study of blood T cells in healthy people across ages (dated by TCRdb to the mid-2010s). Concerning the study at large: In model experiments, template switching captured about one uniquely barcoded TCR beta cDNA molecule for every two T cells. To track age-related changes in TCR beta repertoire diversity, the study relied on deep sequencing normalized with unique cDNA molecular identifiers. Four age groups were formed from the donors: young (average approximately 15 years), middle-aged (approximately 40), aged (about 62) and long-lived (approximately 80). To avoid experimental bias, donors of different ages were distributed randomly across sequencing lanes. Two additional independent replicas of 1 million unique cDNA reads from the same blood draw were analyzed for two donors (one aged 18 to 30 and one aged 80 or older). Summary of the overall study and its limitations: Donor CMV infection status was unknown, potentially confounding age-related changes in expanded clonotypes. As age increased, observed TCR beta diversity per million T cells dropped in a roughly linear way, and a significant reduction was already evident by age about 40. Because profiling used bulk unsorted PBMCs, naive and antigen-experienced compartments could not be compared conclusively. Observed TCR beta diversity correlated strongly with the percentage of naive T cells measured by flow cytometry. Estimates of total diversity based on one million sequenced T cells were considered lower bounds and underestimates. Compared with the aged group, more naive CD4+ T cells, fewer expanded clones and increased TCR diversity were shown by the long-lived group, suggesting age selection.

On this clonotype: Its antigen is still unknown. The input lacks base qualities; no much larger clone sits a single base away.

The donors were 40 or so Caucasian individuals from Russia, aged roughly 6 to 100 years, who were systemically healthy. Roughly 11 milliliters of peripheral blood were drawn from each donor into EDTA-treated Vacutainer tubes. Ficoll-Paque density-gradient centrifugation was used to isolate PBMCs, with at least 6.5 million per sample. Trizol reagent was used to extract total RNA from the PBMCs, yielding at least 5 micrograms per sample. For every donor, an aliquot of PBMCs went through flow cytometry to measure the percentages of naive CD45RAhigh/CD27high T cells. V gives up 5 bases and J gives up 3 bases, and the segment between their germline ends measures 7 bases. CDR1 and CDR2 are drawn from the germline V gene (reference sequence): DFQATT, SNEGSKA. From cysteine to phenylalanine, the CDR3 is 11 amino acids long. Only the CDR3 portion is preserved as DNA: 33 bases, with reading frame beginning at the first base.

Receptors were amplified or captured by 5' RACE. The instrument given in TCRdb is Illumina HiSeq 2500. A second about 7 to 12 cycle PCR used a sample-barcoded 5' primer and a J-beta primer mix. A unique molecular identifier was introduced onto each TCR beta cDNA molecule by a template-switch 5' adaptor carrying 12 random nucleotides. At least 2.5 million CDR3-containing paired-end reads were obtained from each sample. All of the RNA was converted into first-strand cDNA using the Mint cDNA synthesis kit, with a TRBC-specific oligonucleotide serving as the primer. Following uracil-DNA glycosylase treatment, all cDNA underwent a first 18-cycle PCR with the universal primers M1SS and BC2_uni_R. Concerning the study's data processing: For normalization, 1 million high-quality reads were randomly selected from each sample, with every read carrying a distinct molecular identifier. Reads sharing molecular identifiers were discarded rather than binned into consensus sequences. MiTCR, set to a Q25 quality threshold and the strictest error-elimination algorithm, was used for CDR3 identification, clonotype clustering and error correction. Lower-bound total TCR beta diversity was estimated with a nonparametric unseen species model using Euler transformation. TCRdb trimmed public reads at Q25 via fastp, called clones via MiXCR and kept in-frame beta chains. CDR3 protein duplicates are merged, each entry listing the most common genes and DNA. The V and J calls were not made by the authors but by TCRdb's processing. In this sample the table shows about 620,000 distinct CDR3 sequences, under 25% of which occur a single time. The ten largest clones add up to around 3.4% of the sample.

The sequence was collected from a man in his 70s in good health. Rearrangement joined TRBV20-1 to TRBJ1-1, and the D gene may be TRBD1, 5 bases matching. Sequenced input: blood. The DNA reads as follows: TGCAGTGCTCAAGGGGACACTGAAGCTTTCTTT. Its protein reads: CSAQGDTEAFF.